The T cell receptor beta chain described here comes from a study of shared clonotypes between healthy human individuals. About the research overall: Aged 18 to 49, the donors were two women and a few men. Whole-study findings and limits: Read depth was anticipated to influence clonotype sharing among donors.

In replicate PCRs of unsorted PBMC, 250 to 300 ng DNA, roughly 30,000 T cell genomes, was used. Clones were sequenced by immunoSEQ multiplex PCR, and TCRdb holds only the in-frame ones, with some missing. The sample holds 450,000 to 600,000 clones, 65% to 80% seen once. A remark on this clone: Its antigen is not known. Within the sample, other DNA sequences also encode this same CDR3.

The V gene's germline CDR1 is SGHRS and CDR2 YFSETQ. V lost 3 bases and J 1 base, leaving 7 bases between the germline ends. This CDR3 spans 14 amino acids. Sequencing used PBMCs. V usage is TRBV5-1 and J usage is TRBJ2-2; perhaps TRBD1 as D (5 bases). This TCR was sampled from a middle-aged woman in good health. Some clones in this sample may be carry-over from other donors' samples. The CDR3 here is CASSSGQNTGELFF. CDR3 nucleotide sequence: TGCGCCAGCAGCTCAGGACAGAACACCGGGGAGCTGTTTTTT. The variable domain in full, with the rest retrieved from reference TRBV5-1 and TRBJ2-2, is KAGVTQTPRYLIKTRGQQVTLSCSPISGHRSVSWYQQTPGQGLQFLFEYFSETQRNKGNFPGRFSGRQFSNSRSEMNVSTLELGDSALYLCASSSGQNTGELFFGEGSRLTVL.